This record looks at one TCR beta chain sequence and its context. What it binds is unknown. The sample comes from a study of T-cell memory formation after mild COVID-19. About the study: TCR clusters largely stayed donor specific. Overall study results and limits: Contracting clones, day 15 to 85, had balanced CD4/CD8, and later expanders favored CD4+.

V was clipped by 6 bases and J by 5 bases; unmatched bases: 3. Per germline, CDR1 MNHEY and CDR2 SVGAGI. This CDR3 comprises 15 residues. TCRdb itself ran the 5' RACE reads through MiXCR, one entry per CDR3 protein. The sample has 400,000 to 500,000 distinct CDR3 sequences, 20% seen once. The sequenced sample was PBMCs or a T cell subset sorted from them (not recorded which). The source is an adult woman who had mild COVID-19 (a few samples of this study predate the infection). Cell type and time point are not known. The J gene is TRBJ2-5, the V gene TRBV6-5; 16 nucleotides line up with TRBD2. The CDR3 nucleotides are TGTGCCAGCAGGGGGACTAGCGGGAGGGGGGAGACCCAGTACTTC. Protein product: CASRGTSGRGETQYF.